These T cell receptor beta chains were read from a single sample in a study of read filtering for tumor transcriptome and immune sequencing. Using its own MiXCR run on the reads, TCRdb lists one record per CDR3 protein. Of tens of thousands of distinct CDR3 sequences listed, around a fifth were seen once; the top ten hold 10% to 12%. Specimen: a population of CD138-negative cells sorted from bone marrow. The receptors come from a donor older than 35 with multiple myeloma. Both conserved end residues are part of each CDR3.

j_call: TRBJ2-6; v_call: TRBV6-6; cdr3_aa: CASSSAGKGTGANVLTF
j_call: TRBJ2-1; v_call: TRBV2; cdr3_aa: CASGGGGVEQFF
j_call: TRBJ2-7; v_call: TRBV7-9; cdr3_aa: CASSPRQSSYEQYF
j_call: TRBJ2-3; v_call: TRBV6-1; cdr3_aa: CASSELGDTQYF
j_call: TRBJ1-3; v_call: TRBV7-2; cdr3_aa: CASSPKTGSGNTIYF
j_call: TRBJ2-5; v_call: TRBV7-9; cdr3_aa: CASSLVSPEGTQYF
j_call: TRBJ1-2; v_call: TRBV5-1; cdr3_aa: CASSLSPRGQANDGYTF
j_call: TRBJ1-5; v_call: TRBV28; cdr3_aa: CASSTDQPQHF
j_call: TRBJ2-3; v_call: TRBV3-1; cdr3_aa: CASSPRQTEDTQYF
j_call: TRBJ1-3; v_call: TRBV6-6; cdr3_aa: CASDQLGQFYSGNTIYF
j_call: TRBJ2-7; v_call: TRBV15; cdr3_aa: CATSESGGGPYEQYF
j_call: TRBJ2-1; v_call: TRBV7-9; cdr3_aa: CASSSTSGGARSYNKQFF
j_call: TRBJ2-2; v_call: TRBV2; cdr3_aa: CASSEDPGVTGELFF
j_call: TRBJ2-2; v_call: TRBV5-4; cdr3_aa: CASSLDGRTGELFF
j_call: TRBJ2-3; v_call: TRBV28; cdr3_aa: CASSFWGDTQYF
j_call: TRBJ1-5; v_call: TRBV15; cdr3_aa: CATSEGQTFKPQHF
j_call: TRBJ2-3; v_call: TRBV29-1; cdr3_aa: CSAPEVSTDTQYF
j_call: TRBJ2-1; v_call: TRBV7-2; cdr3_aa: CASSQSLLAGGSYNEQFF